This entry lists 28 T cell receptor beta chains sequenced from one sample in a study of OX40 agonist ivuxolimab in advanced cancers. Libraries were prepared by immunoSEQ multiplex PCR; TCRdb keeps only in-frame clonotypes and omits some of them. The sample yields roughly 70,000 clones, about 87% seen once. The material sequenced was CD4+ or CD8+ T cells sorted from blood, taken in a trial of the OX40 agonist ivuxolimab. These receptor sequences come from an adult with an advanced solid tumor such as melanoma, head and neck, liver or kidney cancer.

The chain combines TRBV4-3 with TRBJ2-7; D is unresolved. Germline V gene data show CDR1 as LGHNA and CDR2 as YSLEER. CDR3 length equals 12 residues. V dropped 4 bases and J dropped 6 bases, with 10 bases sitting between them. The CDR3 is CASSRLSGEQYF. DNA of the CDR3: TGCGCCAGCAGCCGTCTATCTGGCGAGCAGTACTTC.

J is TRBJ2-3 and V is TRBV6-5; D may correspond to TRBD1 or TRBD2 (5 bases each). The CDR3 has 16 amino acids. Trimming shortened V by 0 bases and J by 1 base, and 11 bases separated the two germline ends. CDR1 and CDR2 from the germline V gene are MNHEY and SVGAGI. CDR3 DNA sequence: TGTGCCAGCAGTTACTCGAGGGGTATAGGCACAGATACGCAGTATTTT. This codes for CASSYSRGIGTDTQYF.

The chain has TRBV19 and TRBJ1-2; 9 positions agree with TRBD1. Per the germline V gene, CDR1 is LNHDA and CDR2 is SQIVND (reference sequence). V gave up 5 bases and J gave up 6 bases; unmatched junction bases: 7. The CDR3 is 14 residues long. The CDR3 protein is CASSGGDRANGYTF. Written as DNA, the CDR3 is TGTGCCAGTAGTGGGGGGGACAGGGCGAATGGCTACACCTTC.

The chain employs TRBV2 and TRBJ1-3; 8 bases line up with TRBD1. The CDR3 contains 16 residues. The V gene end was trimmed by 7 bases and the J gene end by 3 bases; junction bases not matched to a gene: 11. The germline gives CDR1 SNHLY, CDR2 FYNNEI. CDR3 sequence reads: CASTRQGPKSGNTIYF. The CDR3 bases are TGTGCCAGCACCAGACAGGGGCCTAAGAGTGGAAACACCATATATTTT.

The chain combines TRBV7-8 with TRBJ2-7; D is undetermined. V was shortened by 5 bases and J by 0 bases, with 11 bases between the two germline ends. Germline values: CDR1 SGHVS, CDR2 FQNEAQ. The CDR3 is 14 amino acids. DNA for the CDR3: TGTGCCAGCAGCATAACAGCGAACTCCTACGAGCAGTACTTC. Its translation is CASSITANSYEQYF.

CDR3 loop: CASSQTDTQYF. CDR3 nucleotide sequence: TGCGCCAGCAGTCAAACAGATACGCAGTATTTT. The chain couples TRBV23-1 to TRBJ2-3; D unclear. TRBV23-1 is identified as an open reading frame with a role that is uncertain. The CDR3 is 11 residues long. V gave up 2 bases and J gave up 3 bases, with 0 bases separating them.

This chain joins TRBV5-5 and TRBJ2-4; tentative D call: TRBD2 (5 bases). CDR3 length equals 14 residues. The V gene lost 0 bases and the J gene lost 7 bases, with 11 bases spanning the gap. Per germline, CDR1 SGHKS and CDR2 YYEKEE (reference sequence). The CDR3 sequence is CASSLDRTANIQYF. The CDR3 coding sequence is TGTGCCAGCAGCTTGGACCGGACTGCCAACATTCAGTACTTC.

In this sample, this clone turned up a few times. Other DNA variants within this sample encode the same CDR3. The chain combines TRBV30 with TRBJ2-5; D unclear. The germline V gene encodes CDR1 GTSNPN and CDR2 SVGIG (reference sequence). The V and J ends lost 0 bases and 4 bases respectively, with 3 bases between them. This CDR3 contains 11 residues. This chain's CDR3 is CAWSVRETQYF. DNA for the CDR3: TGTGCCTGGAGTGTACGAGAGACCCAGTACTTC.

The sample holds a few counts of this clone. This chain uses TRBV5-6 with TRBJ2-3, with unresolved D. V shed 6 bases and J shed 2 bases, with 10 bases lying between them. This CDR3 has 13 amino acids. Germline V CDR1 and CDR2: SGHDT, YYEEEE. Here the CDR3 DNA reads TGTGCCAGCACCGCCCAGGTCACAGATACGCAGTATTTT. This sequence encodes CASTAQVTDTQYF.

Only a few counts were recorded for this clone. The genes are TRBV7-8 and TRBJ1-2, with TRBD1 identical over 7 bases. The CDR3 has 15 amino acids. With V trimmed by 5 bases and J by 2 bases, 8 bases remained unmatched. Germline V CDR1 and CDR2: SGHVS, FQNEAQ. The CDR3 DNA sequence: TGTGCCAGCAGCCCCCGGACAGGAGTGAACTATGGCTACACCTTC. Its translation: CASSPRTGVNYGYTF.

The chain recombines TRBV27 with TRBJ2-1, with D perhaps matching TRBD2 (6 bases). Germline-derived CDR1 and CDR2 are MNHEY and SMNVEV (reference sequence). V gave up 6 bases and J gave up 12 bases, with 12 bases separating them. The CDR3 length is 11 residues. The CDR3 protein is CASRSAGRQFF. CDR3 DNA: TGTGCCAGCAGGTCAGCCGGGAGGCAGTTCTTC.

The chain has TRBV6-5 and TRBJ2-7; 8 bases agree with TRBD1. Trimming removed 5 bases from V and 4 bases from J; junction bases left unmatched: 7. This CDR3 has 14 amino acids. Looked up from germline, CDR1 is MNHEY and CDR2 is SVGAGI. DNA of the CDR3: TGTGCCAGCAGTACCTGGACAGGGAATTACGAGCAGTACTTC. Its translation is CASSTWTGNYEQYF.

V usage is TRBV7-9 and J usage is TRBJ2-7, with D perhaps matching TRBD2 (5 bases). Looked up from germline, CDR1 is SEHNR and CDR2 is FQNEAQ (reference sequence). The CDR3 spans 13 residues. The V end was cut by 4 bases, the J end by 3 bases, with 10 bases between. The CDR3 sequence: CASSSAGVYEQYF. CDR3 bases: TGTGCCAGCAGCTCGGCGGGCGTCTACGAGCAGTACTTC.

CDR3 DNA: TGTGCCAGCAGCCGGGACAGAGGGGGGACAGATACGCAGTATTTT. Its protein product is CASSRDRGGTDTQYF. V and J are TRBV13 and TRBJ2-3; D is possibly TRBD1 (7 bases). Germline assignment: CDR1 PRHDT and CDR2 FYEKMQ (reference sequence). The CDR3 totals 15 residues. The germline V and J ends were trimmed by 5 bases and 3 bases, with 15 bases remaining between them.

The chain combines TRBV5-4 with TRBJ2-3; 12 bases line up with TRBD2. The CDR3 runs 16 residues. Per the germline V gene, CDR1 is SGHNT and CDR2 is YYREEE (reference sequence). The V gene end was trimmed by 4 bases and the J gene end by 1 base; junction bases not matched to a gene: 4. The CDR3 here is CASSIRLAGGTDTQYF. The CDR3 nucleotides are TGTGCCAGCAGCATACGACTAGCGGGGGGCACAGATACGCAGTATTTT.

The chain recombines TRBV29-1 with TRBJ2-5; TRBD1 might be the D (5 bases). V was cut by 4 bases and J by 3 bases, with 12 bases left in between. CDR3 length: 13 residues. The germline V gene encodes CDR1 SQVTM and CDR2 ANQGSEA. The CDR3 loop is CSVASQVKETQYF. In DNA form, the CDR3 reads TGCAGCGTTGCATCACAGGTTAAAGAGACCCAGTACTTC.

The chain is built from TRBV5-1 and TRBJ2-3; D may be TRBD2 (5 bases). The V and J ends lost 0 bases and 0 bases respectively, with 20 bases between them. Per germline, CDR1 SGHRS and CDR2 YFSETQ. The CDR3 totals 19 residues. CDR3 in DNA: TGCGCCAGCAGCTTGGATCCGCTAGCCACCGCTATAAGCACAGATACGCAGTATTTT. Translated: CASSLDPLATAISTDTQYF. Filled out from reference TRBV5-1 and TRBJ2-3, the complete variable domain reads KAGVTQTPRYLIKTRGQQVTLSCSPISGHRSVSWYQQTPGQGLQFLFEYFSETQRNKGNFPGRFSGRQFSNSRSEMNVSTLELGDSALYLCASSLDPLATAISTDTQYFGPGTRLTVL.

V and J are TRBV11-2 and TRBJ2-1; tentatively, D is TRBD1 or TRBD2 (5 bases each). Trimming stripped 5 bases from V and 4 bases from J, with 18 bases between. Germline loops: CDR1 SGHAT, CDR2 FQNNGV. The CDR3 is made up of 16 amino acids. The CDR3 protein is CASSTAGRRIYNEQFF. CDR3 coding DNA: TGTGCCAGCAGCACAGCAGGGAGAAGGATTTACAATGAGCAGTTCTTC.

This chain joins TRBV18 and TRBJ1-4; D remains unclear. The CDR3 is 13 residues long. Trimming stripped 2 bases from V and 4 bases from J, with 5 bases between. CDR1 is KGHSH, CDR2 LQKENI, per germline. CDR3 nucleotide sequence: TGTGCCAGCTCACCAGACCTTAATGAAAAACTGTTTTTT. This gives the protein CASSPDLNEKLFF.

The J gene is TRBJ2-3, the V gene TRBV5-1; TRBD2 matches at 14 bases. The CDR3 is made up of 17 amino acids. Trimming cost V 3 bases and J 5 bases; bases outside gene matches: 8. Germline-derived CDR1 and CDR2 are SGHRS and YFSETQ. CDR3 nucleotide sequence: TGCGCCAGCAGCTCCCCCGGGACTAGCGGGAGAGGAGATACGCAGTATTTT. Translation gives CASSSPGTSGRGDTQYF.

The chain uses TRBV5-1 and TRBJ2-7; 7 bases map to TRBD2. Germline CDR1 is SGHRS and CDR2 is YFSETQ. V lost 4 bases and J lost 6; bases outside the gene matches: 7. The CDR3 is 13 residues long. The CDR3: CASSGRTGGEQYF. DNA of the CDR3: TGCGCCAGCAGCGGAAGGACGGGAGGCGAGCAGTACTTC.

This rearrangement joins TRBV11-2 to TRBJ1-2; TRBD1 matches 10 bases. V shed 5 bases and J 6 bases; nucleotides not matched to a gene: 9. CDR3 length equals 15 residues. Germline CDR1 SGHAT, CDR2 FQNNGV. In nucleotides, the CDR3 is TGTGCCAGCAGCCCTTTGGGGACAGGGGTTCATGGCTACACCTTC. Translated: CASSPLGTGVHGYTF.

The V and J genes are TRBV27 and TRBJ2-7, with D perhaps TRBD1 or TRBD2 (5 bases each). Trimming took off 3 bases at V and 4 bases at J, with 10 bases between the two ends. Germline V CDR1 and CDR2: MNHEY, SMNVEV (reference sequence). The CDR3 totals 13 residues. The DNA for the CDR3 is TGTGCCAGCAGTTTTTTCGAGGGGTACGAGCAGTACTTC. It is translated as CASSFFEGYEQYF.

Written as DNA, the CDR3 is TGTGCCAGCAGATTTCAGGGGCCGTGGGAGACCCAGTACTTC. The encoded protein is CASRFQGPWETQYF. The chain combines TRBV2 with TRBJ2-5; D is possibly TRBD1 (6 bases). Germline CDR1 and CDR2: SNHLY and FYNNEI. The CDR3 covers 14 residues. Deletions cut 6 bases from V and 5 bases from J, with 16 bases between. Combining the CDR3 with reference TRBV2 and TRBJ2-5 gives the whole variable domain EPEVTQTPSHQVTQMGQEVILRCVPISNHLYFYWYRQILGQKVEFLVSFYNNEISEKSEIFDDQFSVERPDGSNFTLKIRSTKLEDSAMYFCASRFQGPWETQYFGPGTRLLVL.

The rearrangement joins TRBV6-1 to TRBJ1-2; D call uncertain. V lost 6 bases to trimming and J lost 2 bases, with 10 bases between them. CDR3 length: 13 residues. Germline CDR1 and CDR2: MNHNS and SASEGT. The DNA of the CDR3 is TGTGCCAGCAGCCTAACGGGGAACTATGGCTACACCTTC. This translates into CASSLTGNYGYTF.

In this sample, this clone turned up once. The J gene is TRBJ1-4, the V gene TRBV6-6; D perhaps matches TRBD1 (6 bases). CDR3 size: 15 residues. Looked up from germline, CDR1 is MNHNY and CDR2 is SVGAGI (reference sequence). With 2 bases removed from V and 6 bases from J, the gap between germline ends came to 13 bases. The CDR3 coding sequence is TGTGCCAGCAGTTACGAGAAGGGGGGGGATGAAAAACTGTTTTTT. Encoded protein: CASSYEKGGDEKLFF.

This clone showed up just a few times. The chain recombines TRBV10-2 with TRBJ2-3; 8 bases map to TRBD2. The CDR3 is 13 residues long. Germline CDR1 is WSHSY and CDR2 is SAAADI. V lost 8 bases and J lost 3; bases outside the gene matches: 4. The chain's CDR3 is CASRLANTDTQYF. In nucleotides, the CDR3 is TGCGCCAGCCGACTAGCGAATACAGATACGCAGTATTTT.

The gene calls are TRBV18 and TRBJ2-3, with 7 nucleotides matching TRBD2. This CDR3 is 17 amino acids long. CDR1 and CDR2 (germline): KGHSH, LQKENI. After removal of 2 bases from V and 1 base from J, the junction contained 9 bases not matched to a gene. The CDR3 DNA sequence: TGTGCCAGCTCACCAGGTGTAGGCGGGAGAGGCACAGATACGCAGTATTTT. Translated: CASSPGVGGRGTDTQYF.